The rows below give T cell receptor beta chains drawn from one sample of a study of cytomegalovirus exposure and HLA in healthy donors. Assay: immunoSEQ multiplex PCR; the TCRdb copy retains only in-frame clones and omits some. Of 200,000 to 250,000 clones in the sample, around nine tenths were seen once. What was sequenced was PBMCs. Source of these receptors: a woman between 18 and 29 years old in good health and CMV-seronegative. The CDR3 runs from the conserved cysteine through the conserved F or W. A D gene is named only where the DNA matches it firmly. The size of a clone is reported for some rows only, either as once, few or many, or as a class for expanded clones.

>NA|NA|TRBJ2-7|TRBV4-1
TGCGCCAGCAGCCAAGATTCGGGGAGTTGGTTCGACGAGCAGTACTTC
CASSQDSGSWFDEQYF
>TRBD2|NA|TRBJ2-1|TRBV29-1
TGCAGCGTTCGACTAGCGGGAGAATATGAGCAGTTCTTC
CSVRLAGEYEQFF
>NA|NA|TRBJ1-2|TRBV11-2
TGTGCCAGCAGCCTCCTCGCCAGTCCCAATGGTGGCTACACCTTC
CASSLLASPNGGYTF
>TRBD2|NA|TRBJ2-1|TRBV5-4
TGTGCCAGCAGCGACACTCCAGCGGGGAATGAGCAGTTCTTC
CASSDTPAGNEQFF
>TRBD1|NA|TRBJ2-7|TRBV7-3
TGTGCCAGCAGCTTAACGCGGAGTATGTGGGACAGGGGGCGCGAGCAGTACTTC
CASSLTRSMWDRGREQYF
>TRBD1|NA|TRBJ1-1|TRBV2
TGTGCCAGCAGTGAACCAGGGGGCGTTAAAGCTGAAGCTTTCTTT
CASSEPGGVKAEAFF
>NA|NA|TRBJ2-7|TRBV27
TGTGCCAGCAGTTTCCGTCTCACCTACGAGCAGTACTTC
CASSFRLTYEQYF
>TRBD2|NA|TRBJ2-7|TRBV11-3
TGTGCCAGCAGCTTGGGACTAGCTTACGAGCAGTACTTC
CASSLGLAYEQYF
>NA|NA|TRBJ2-1|TRBV4-1
TGCGCCAGCAGCCAAGACGGGAGCTCCTACAATGAGCAGTTCTTC
CASSQDGSSYNEQFF
>TRBD1|NA|TRBJ2-7|TRBV4-3
TGCGCCAGCAGCCAAGACTCGGAGGGGACAGGGATCTACGAGCAGTACTTC
CASSQDSEGTGIYEQYF
>NA|NA|TRBJ2-7|TRBV6-5
TGTGCCAGCAAATTTGACAGGAGTGGGGGTCGGGAGCAGTACTTC
CASKFDRSGGREQYF
>NA|NA|TRBJ1-2|TRBV2
TGTGCCAGCAGTGAAGAGGGGGTAGGGGAGAGAGGCTACACCTTC
CASSEEGVGERGYTF
>TRBD2|NA|TRBJ2-7|TRBV5-6
TGTGCCAGCAGCTTGGACGGGGGGGGACCCTACGAGCAGTACTTC
CASSLDGGGPYEQYF
>NA|NA|TRBJ1-1|TRBV5-5
TGTGCCAGCAGCAGGACAGCGTCGAACACTGAAGCTTTCTTT
CASSRTASNTEAFF
>NA|NA|TRBJ2-7|TRBV5-4
TGTGCCAGCAGCTTGGCCGGCTCCTCCACTGAGAGGGCCTACGAGCAGTACTTC
CASSLAGSSTERAYEQYF
>NA|NA|TRBJ2-1|TRBV6-4
TGTGCCAGCAGTGACTCCCCAGGAGCGGTCGATGAGCAGTTCTTC
CASSDSPGAVDEQFF
>NA|once|TRBJ2-1|TRBV7-9
TGTGCCAGCAGAAGACCGGCGGTCCGGAATGAGCAGTTCTTC
CASRRPAVRNEQFF
>TRBD2|NA|TRBJ2-1|TRBV15
TGTGCCACCAGCATCCGCCGGACTAGGCTCTACAATGAGCAGTTCTTC
CATSIRRTRLYNEQFF
>TRBD2|NA|TRBJ2-5|TRBV9
TGTGCCAGCAGCTTATCAAGTAGCGGGGTGGAAGAGACCCAGTACTTC
CASSLSSSGVEETQYF
>NA|NA|TRBJ1-5|TRBV30
TGTGCCTGGAGTCTGGAGGGCACAAGGGACAATCAGCCCCAGCATTTT
CAWSLEGTRDNQPQHF
>TRBD2|NA|TRBJ2-3|TRBV2
TGTGCCAGCAGTGCTCTAGCGGGAGTGGAAGATACGCAGTATTTT
CASSALAGVEDTQYF
>NA|NA|TRBJ2-1|TRBV11-2
TGTGCCAGCAGGACAGCTAATGAGCAGTTCTTC
CASRTANEQFF
>NA|NA|TRBJ2-2|TRBV7-9
TGTGCCAGCAGCGGCCCCGGGGAGCTGTTTTTT
CASSGPGELFF
>NA|NA|TRBJ2-7|TRBV11-1
TGTGCCAGCAGCTTAGATGTTTGGGCGTCGCCCTCCTACGAGCAGTACTTC
CASSLDVWASPSYEQYF